These 3 T cell receptor beta chains were all obtained from the same sample, sequenced in a study of blood T cell repertoires in COVID-19. Assay used: immunoSEQ multiplex PCR; TCRdb lists only in-frame clones, some missing. The sample carries some 120,000 clones, roughly four fifths recorded once. Material: peripheral blood. Every receptor here comes from a human donor in a cohort sampled during active COVID-19.

The chain employs TRBV2 and TRBJ2-5; TRBD2 aligns across 10 bases. V was pared by 7 bases and J by 7 bases, with 15 bases of the junction left unmatched. The CDR3 has 16 residues. Germline V lookup: CDR1 SNHLY, CDR2 FYNNEI. The CDR3 nucleotides are TGTGCCAGCACCAACCCAGGGGGGCTAGCGGGGGCGACCCAGTACTTC. Its translation: CASTNPGGLAGATQYF.

The rearrangement links TRBV7-2 to TRBJ2-7; TRBD1 is a possible D gene (6 bases). CDR1 is SGHTA, CDR2 FQGNSA, per germline. The CDR3 covers 16 residues. Trimming shortened V by 6 bases and J by 0 bases, and 18 bases separated the two germline ends. The CDR3 spells CASRVSYTGNSYEQYF. CDR3 nucleotide sequence: TGTGCCAGCAGGGTTTCATATACAGGGAACTCCTACGAGCAGTACTTC.

V usage is TRBV10-1 and J usage is TRBJ2-3, with TRBD1 identical over 7 bases. The J segment lost 3 bases and the V segment lost 6 bases, leaving 6 bases of the junction unmatched. The CDR3 is 14 residues long. CDR1 WNHNN and CDR2 SYGVQD come from the germline V gene (reference sequence). CDR3 DNA: TGCGCCAGCAGCACAGGACAGGCTACAGATACGCAGTATTTT. Amino acid sequence: CASSTGQATDTQYF.